This entry concerns a single T cell receptor (beta chain). As processed by the authors: Using reference gene primer amplification, nucleated cell counts were estimated. The method was immunoSEQ multiplex PCR; TCRdb's version includes in-frame clones alone and lacks a portion of them. V and J calls and clone size come straight from that table; D and trimming were deduced from the DNA. The sample lists over 100,000 clones, over 85% occurring once. This CDR3 has 15 residues. V was cut by 4 bases and J by 0 bases, with 9 bases left in between. The germline V gene has CDR1 LGHNA and CDR2 YSLEER. The data were taken from a study of blood T cell repertoires in COVID-19. At the level of the study: The United States, Italy and Spain supplied acute and convalescent COVID-19 samples.

The sequence derives from a woman between 50 and 59 years old with COVID-19, enrolled during active disease. The J gene is TRBJ1-4, the V gene TRBV4-3; no clear D. The sequenced material came from peripheral blood. The CDR3 reads CASSRQFATNEKLFF. The CDR3 DNA reads as TGCGCCAGCAGCCGACAATTTGCAACTAATGAAAAACTGTTTTTT.